These T cell receptor beta chains were read from a single sample in a study of T cells in Graves' hyperthyroidism and ophthalmopathy. TCRdb processed the multiplex PCR reads anew with MiXCR; each CDR3 protein has one entry. The sample has about 480,000 distinct CDR3 sequences; approximately 14% are singletons. Sequenced input: blood. The receptor set was obtained from a woman aged 18 to 35 with Graves' hyperthyroidism. Each CDR3 is given with its conserved first and last residue. D genes are given only for firm matches. The size field is filled for only some rows; it gives once, few, many or a size class.

j_gene	abundance	v_gene	d_gene	CDR3nt	CDR3aa
TRBJ1-1	many	TRBV3-1	NA	TGTGCCAGCAGCCAAGATGGACGGGTGGACACTGAAGCTTTCTTT	CASSQDGRVDTEAFF
TRBJ1-2	many	TRBV20-1	NA	TGCAGTGCGCAACCGGAACTCTATGGCTACACCTTC	CSAQPELYGYTF
TRBJ2-4	many	TRBV12-3/TRBV12-4	NA	TGTGCCAGCAGTGACACGGGGAGGAACATTCAGTACTTC	CASSDTGRNIQYF
TRBJ2-7	many	TRBV12-3/TRBV12-4	NA	TGTGCCAGCAGTGCCCCGGCCAACGAGCAGTACTTC	CASSAPANEQYF
TRBJ1-1	many	TRBV5-1	NA	TGCGCCAGCAGCTTGGCAACAACTGGCGCTGAAGCTTTCTTT	CASSLATTGAEAFF
TRBJ1-6	many	TRBV18	TRBD1	TGTGCCAGCTCACCCAGGGGGATGGATTCACCCCTCCACTTT	CASSPRGMDSPLHF
TRBJ1-1	many	TRBV12-5	NA	TGTGCTAGTGGTTTGGTACCGAAAAAGAGGGCTTTCTTT	CASGLVPKKRAFF
TRBJ2-1	few	TRBV19	TRBD2	TGTGCCAGTAGTTTCCTAGCGGGAGATAACAATGAGCAGTTCTTC	CASSFLAGDNNEQFF
TRBJ2-7	NA	TRBV12-3/TRBV12-4	NA	TGTGCCAGCAGTACCGCACCGAATTCGGGTGAGCAGTACTTC	CASSTAPNSGEQYF
TRBJ2-7	few	TRBV12-3/TRBV12-4	TRBD2	TGTGCCAGCAGCCATAGCGGGAGGAACCACGAGCAGTACTTC	CASSHSGRNHEQYF